This is a list of T cell receptor beta chains from one sample in a study of T cell responses to AZD1222 COVID-19 vaccine. Profiling relied on immunoSEQ multiplex PCR, and the TCRdb table lists in-frame clones only, not all of them. The data contain tens of thousands of clones, roughly 85% of them singletons. The sample here was peripheral blood, taken on day 0 of AZD1222 vaccination. Receptors were obtained from an adult in good health. Both conserved end residues are part of each CDR3. Fields, in order: V gene, D gene, J gene, clone size, CDR3 DNA, CDR3 protein. The D gene is left open where the match is weak. Clone size is stated in some rows and not others, as once, few, many or a class when expanded.

TRBV5-8	-	TRBJ2-4	-	TGTGCCAGCAGCTCTCCTGGGGGGCCAAAAAACATTCAGTACTTC	CASSSPGGPKNIQYF
TRBV7-9	-	TRBJ1-1	-	TGTGCCAGCAGCTTCACTGGGGACACTGAAGCTTTCTTT	CASSFTGDTEAFF
TRBV9	TRBD2	TRBJ2-1	-	TGTGCCAGCAGCGCCGGGACTAGCGGGGGGGTTTCTGAGCAGTTCTTC	CASSAGTSGGVSEQFF
TRBV20-1	TRBD1	TRBJ2-3	-	TGCAGTGCTAGTAGGACAGGGGTCGGCACAGATACGCAGTATTTT	CSASRTGVGTDTQYF
TRBV5-6	TRBD1	TRBJ2-7	-	TGTGCCAGCAGCTCCTCGGGACAGGGGATCGAGCAGTACTTC	CASSSSGQGIEQYF
TRBV5-8	-	TRBJ1-5	-	TGTGCCAGCAGCTTGGGGGTATCGAGAAGTCAGCCCCAGCATTTT	CASSLGVSRSQPQHF
TRBV18	-	TRBJ1-6	-	TGTGCCAGCTCACCACTTTCCAGGGAGGATTCACCCCTCCACTTT	CASSPLSREDSPLHF
TRBV3-1/TRBV3-2	-	TRBJ1-4	-	TGTGCCAGCAGCCAAGGGGGGGGCAGGGAAAAACTGTTTTTT	CASSQGGGREKLFF
TRBV11-2	-	TRBJ2-7	-	TGTGCCAGCACTCCACGTTATGGCTCCTACGAGCAGTACTTC	CASTPRYGSYEQYF
TRBV12-3/TRBV12-4	-	TRBJ2-3	-	TGTGCCAGCACTGAGGGTCTTACAGATACGCAGTATTTT	CASTEGLTDTQYF
TRBV7-9	-	TRBJ2-5	-	TGTGCCAGCAGCTTACTAGCCGGGCAAGAGACCCAGTACTTC	CASSLLAGQETQYF
TRBV6-5	-	TRBJ2-7	-	TGTGCCAGCACCCCTGCCCCCCACATAGCCTACGAGCAGTACTTC	CASTPAPHIAYEQYF
TRBV5-1	-	TRBJ1-2	-	TGCGCCAGCAGCTCCAGAGACGGTGGAGGGTTCTATGGCTACACCTTC	CASSSRDGGGFYGYTF
TRBV3-1/TRBV3-2	-	TRBJ1-1	-	TGTGCCAGCAGCCAAGATCGAAACAGTCGATTGAACACTGAAGCTTTCTTT	CASSQDRNSRLNTEAFF
TRBV10-3	-	TRBJ2-5	-	TGTGCCATCAGTGAGGGGAAGGAGACCCAGTACTTC	CAISEGKETQYF
TRBV7-2	-	TRBJ2-1	-	TGTGCCAGCAGCCCCCCGGGTTCGGACCGCGAGGATGAGCAGTTCTTC	CASSPPGSDREDEQFF
TRBV5-1	-	TRBJ2-1	once	TGCGCCAGCAGTGGAAATTACAATGAGCAGTTCTTC	CASSGNYNEQFF
TRBV6-6	TRBD1	TRBJ1-6	-	TGTGCCAGCAGTTACTTCGGGACAGATAATTCACCCCTCCACTTT	CASSYFGTDNSPLHF
TRBV28	-	TRBJ1-3	-	TGTGCCAGCAGTACTAACGGGTATTCTGGAAACACCATATATTTT	CASSTNGYSGNTIYF
TRBV9	-	TRBJ1-2	-	TGTGCCAGCAGCGTTTCCAGGGACTATGGCTACACCTTC	CASSVSRDYGYTF
TRBV28	-	TRBJ1-2	-	TGTGCCAGCAGATGGGCAGGAGGTGGCTACACCTTC	CASRWAGGGYTF
TRBV7-9	-	TRBJ2-7	-	TGTGCCAGCAGCTTAGTAGGCAAGAACTACGAGCAGTACTTC	CASSLVGKNYEQYF
TRBV27	-	TRBJ1-1	-	TGTGCCAGCAGCCTAACTGAGCCCCTAGGCAACACTGAAGCTTTCTTT	CASSLTEPLGNTEAFF
TRBV6-5	-	TRBJ1-1	-	TGTGCCAGCAGTCCTAGAATGAACACTGAAGCTTTCTTT	CASSPRMNTEAFF
TRBV4-3	-	TRBJ2-2	-	TGCGCCAGCAGCCAAGTGGGTATCGACACCGGGGAGCTGTTTTTT	CASSQVGIDTGELFF
TRBV27	-	TRBJ1-1	-	TGTGCCAGCAGTCGACTTCCAGGAACGAACACTGAAGCTTTCTTT	CASSRLPGTNTEAFF
TRBV27	-	TRBJ1-5	-	TGTGCCAGCAGTTTATCCGACGGGAATCAGCCCCAGCATTTT	CASSLSDGNQPQHF
TRBV12-3/TRBV12-4	TRBD2	TRBJ2-3	-	TGTGCCAGCGGGGCGGGGGGACAAGATACGCAGTATTTT	CASGAGGQDTQYF
TRBV12-3/TRBV12-4	-	TRBJ2-7	-	TGTGCCAGCAGTTTAGAACAGTACGAGCAGTACTTC	CASSLEQYEQYF
TRBV6-2/TRBV6-3	-	TRBJ1-1	-	TGTGCCAGCAGTTACCGGACGGAGAAGACTTTCTTT	CASSYRTEKTFF
TRBV27	-	TRBJ1-5	-	TGTGCCAGCAGTTTGGGGGGGGGTTCGCGGCAGCCCCAGCATTTT	CASSLGGGSRQPQHF
TRBV19	TRBD1	TRBJ1-1	-	TGTGCCAGTAAGGGGACAGGGTGGTTCGGCACTGAAGCTTTCTTT	CASKGTGWFGTEAFF
TRBV6-2/TRBV6-3	-	TRBJ1-1	-	TGTGCCAGCAGTTACTCGACGGGGGGCACTGAAGCTTTCTTT	CASSYSTGGTEAFF
TRBV5-4	-	TRBJ1-2	-	TGTGCCAGCAGCTTTCGCACGGGGGCGCAATCAGGTGGCTACACCTTC	CASSFRTGAQSGGYTF
TRBV6-4	TRBD2	TRBJ2-3	few	TGTGCCAGCAGTGACAGCGGGGGGGAGTCAGATACGCAGTATTTT	CASSDSGGESDTQYF
TRBV30	-	TRBJ2-1	once	TGTGCCTGGAGCCAGCCCTCGGGGGCCAGTGAGCAGTTCTTC	CAWSQPSGASEQFF
TRBV5-1	-	TRBJ1-3	-	TGCGCCAGCAGCCCTGACAGACCCAACTCTGGAAACACCATATATTTT	CASSPDRPNSGNTIYF
TRBV7-9	-	TRBJ1-2	-	TGTGCCAGCAGCTTAGACCAGGGGTTTACCGGAGGCTACACCTTC	CASSLDQGFTGGYTF
TRBV6-1	-	TRBJ2-6	-	TGTGCCAGCAGTGAAGCGCTCGTATCTGGGGCCAACGTCCTGACTTTC	CASSEALVSGANVLTF
TRBV6-5	TRBD2	TRBJ2-7	few	TGTGCCAGCAGTTTCTCCTTAGCGGGGGGGACCTACGAGCAGTACTTC	CASSFSLAGGTYEQYF
TRBV10-3	TRBD1	TRBJ2-7	-	TGTGCCATCAGTATGGGGACAGGCCTCTACGAGCAGTACTTC	CAISMGTGLYEQYF
TRBV7-6	TRBD1	TRBJ2-7	-	TGTGCCAGCAGCTTAGATAAGACAGGGGAATTAGGATACGAGCAGTACTTC	CASSLDKTGELGYEQYF
TRBV3-1/TRBV3-2	TRBD1	TRBJ1-5	-	TGTGCCAGCAGCCAGACAGGGGTGAATCAGCCCCAGCATTTT	CASSQTGVNQPQHF
TRBV7-6	-	TRBJ2-1	once	TGTGCCAGCAGCCCAGGGAATGAGCAGTTCTTC	CASSPGNEQFF
TRBV28	-	TRBJ1-5	-	TGTGCCAGCAGGTCTTGGGGGAGTGGTAGTCAGCCCCAGCATTTT	CASRSWGSGSQPQHF
TRBV2	-	TRBJ1-3	-	TGTGCCAGCCGCCCCAACCGATACTCTGGAAACACCATATATTTT	CASRPNRYSGNTIYF
TRBV23-1	-	TRBJ1-4	-	TGCGCCAGCAGTCGGGAGGCTCAAACTTTT	CASSREAQTF
TRBV2	TRBD1	TRBJ1-4	once	TGTGCCAGCAGTGAGCTGACAGGGGGGAATGAAAAACTGTTTTTT	CASSELTGGNEKLFF
TRBV24-1	TRBD1	TRBJ2-7	-	TGTGCCACCAGTGAAGCCGGACAGGGTGTCGCCTACGAGCAGTACTTC	CATSEAGQGVAYEQYF
TRBV25-1	-	TRBJ2-5	-	TGTGCCAGCAGTGACAGGAACCAAGAGACCCAGTACTTC	CASSDRNQETQYF